This paragraph reports one T cell receptor (beta chain). The data belong to a study of blood T cell repertoires in COVID-19. Unmatched junction bases numbered 5, after V lost 4 bases and J lost 2 bases. The germline gives CDR1 SEHNR, CDR2 FQNEAQ (reference sequence). CDR3 length equals 15 residues. TCRdb keeps only in-frame clones here, not all; method: immunoSEQ multiplex PCR. The table has roughly 180,000 clones, about four fifths seen once; the top ten hold approximately 11%. One Seattle source followed patients from active infection through their disease course. The TCR sequence derives from a woman aged 40-49 years with COVID-19, enrolled during active disease. This chain uses TRBV7-9 with TRBJ2-1; TRBD2 matches at 7 bases. Material for sequencing was peripheral blood. The CDR3 bases are TGTGCCAGCAGCTCGACAGCGGGGACCTACAATGAGCAGTTCTTC. The encoded protein is CASSSTAGTYNEQFF.